This T cell receptor beta chain was recovered during a study of cytomegalovirus exposure and HLA in healthy donors. Study outcomes and limitations: A later analysis linked a missense DCLRE1C variant to TCR beta V- and J-gene trimming. In an earlier analysis, about 87% or about 30%: the productive usage of most TCR beta V segments. With high specificity and sensitivity, the classifier reportedly diagnosed cytomegalovirus status.

CDR1 is MGHDK and CDR2 is SYGVNS in the germline V gene. There are 17 residues in the CDR3. Trimming removed 6 bases from V and 5 bases from J, with 25 bases in between. Details on this clone: As yet, its antigen is unknown.

Healthy bone marrow donors made up the donors. With 60 Vbeta and 13 Jbeta primers, the PCR was carried out. This table comes from immunoSEQ multiplex PCR, and its TCRdb copy is limited to in-frame clones, with some not included. The data show 120,000 or so clones, around 80% seen once. The genes are TRBV25-1 and TRBJ1-1; possible D gene TRBD1, 6 bases. This TCR derives from a woman aged 45-60 years in good health and CMV-seropositive. Source material: PBMCs. The CDR3 spells CASRVFNGTSPGTEAFF. In DNA form, the CDR3 reads TGTGCCAGCAGGGTCTTTAATGGGACATCCCCGGGGACTGAAGCTTTCTTT.